A selection of T cell receptor beta chains follows, all from one sample in a study of PD-1 blockade in classical Hodgkin lymphoma. TCRdb keeps only in-frame clones here, not all; method: immunoSEQ multiplex PCR. In the table there are 50,000 to 65,000 clones, around 90% of which are singletons. The sequencing used peripheral blood mononuclear cells (PBMCs), collected before the fourth cycle of nivolumab. The receptors were gathered from a human donor with classical Hodgkin lymphoma. CDR3s include the opening cysteine and the closing phenylalanine or tryptophan.

V	CDR3
TRBV7-3	CASSLHDRSIAVGFNEQFF
TRBV28	CASSPRGDWYGYTF
TRBV28	CASSSPKVSTGANVLTF
TRBV28	CASERGLAGFETQYF
TRBV28	CAGASTNTGELFF
TRBV28	CASSSGHEGEKLFF
TRBV6-5	CASGRQGDSAQYF
TRBV5-1	CASSFNGQADTQYF
TRBV28	CASSPQLYEQYF
TRBV7-3	CASSLGPNQPQHF
TRBV5-4	CASSLSAGGIQGYTF
TRBV28	CASSMGARVDQPQHF
TRBV18	CASSPSAKQIPSTDTQYF
TRBV9	CASSVGVTGGSPLHF
TRBV7-8	CASSAREGDSYEQYF
TRBV4-2	CASSQEGLAGSYEQYF
TRBV4-1	CASSQGGTGHYEQYF
TRBV28	CASSLLSWGLAGGPYNEQFF
TRBV19	CASSTQGRQSYNEQFF
TRBV5-6	CASSLSWGAYGYTF
TRBV5-4	CASSLKTGVFADTQYF
TRBV28	CASSATVQPQHF
TRBV5-1	CASSDLDGDSSPLHF
TRBV2	CASSDGGEATDTQYF